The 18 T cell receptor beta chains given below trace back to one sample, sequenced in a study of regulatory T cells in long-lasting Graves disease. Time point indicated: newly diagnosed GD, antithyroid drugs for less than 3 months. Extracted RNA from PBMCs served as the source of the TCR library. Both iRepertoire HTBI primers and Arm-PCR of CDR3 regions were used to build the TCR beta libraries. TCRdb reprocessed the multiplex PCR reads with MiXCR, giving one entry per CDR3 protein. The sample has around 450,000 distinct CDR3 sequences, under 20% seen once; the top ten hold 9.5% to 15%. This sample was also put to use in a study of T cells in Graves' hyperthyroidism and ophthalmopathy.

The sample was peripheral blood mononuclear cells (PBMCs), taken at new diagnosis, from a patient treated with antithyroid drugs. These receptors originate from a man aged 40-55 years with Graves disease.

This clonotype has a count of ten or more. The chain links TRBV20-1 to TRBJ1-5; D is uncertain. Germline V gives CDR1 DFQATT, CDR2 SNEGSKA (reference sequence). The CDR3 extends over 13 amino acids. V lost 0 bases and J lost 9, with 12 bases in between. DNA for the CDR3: TGCAGTGCTAGAGACAGGTCCCTGGGGCCCCAGCATTTT. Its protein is CSARDRSLGPQHF.

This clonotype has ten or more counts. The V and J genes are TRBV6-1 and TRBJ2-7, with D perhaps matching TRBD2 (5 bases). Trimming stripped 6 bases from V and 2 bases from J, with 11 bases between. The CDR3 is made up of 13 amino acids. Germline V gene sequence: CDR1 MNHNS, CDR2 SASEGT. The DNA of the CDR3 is TGTGCCAGCAGGGCGGGTGAAACCTACGAGCAGTACTTC. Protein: CASRAGETYEQYF.

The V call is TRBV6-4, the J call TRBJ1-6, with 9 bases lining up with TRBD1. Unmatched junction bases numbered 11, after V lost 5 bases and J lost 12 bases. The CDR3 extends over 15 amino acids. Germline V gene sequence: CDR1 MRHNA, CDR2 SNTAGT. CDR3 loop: CASSYLGQGKGPLHF. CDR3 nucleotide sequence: TGTGCCAGCAGTTACCTGGGACAGGGCAAGGGACCCCTCCACTTT.

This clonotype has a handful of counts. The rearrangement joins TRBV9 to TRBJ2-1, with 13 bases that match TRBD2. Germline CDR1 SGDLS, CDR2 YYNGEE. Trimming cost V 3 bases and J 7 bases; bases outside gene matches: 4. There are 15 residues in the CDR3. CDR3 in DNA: TGTGCCAGCAGCGCCAGGGGACTAGCGGGAAATGAGCAGTTCTTC. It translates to CASSARGLAGNEQFF.

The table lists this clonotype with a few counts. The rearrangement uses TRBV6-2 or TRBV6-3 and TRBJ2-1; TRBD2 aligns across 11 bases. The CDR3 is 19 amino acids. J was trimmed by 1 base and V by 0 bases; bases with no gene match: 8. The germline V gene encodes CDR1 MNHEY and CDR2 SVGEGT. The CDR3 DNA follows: TGTGCCAGCAGTTACTCCTCTAGCGGGAGGCTGCGGTCCTACAATGAGCAGTTCTTC. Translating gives CASSYSSSGRLRSYNEQFF.

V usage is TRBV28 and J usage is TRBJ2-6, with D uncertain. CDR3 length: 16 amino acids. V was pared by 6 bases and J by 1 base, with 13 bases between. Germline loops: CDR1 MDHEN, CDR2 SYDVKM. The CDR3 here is CASSRVVISGANVLTF. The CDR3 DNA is TGTGCCAGCAGCAGAGTAGTAATTTCTGGGGCCAACGTCCTGACTTTC.

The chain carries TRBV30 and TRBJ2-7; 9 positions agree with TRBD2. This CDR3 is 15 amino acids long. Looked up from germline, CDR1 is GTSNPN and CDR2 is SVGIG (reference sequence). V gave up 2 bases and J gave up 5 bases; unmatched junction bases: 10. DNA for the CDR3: TGTGCCTGGAGTTTCGGAGCGGGAGGCTTCGACGAGCAGTACTTC. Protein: CAWSFGAGGFDEQYF.

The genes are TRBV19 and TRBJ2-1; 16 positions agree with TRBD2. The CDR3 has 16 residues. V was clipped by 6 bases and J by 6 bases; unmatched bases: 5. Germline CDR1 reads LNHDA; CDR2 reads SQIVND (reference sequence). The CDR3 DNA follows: TGTGCCAGTAGAACCGGGACTAGCGGGAGGGCCAATGAGCAGTTCTTC. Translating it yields CASRTGTSGRANEQFF.

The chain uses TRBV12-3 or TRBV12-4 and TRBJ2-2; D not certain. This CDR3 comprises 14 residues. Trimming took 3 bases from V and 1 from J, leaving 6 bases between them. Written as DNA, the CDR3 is TGTGCCAGCAGTTTCATTCAGAACACCGGGGAGCTGTTTTTT. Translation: CASSFIQNTGELFF.

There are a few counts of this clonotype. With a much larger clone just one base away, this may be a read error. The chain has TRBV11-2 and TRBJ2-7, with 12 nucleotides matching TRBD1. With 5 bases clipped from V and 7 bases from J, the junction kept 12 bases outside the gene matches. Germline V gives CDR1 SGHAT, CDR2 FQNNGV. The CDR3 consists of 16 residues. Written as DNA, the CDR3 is TGTGCCAGCAGCGCCTCCGGGACAGGGGGCTTTAATGAGCAGTACTTC. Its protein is CASSASGTGGFNEQYF.

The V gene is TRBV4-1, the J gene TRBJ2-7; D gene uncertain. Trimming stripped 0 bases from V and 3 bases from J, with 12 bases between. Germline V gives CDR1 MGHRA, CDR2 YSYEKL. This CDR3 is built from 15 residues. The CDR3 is CASSQDVGPIYEQYF. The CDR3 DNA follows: TGCGCCAGCAGCCAAGATGTTGGGCCGATCTACGAGCAGTACTTC.

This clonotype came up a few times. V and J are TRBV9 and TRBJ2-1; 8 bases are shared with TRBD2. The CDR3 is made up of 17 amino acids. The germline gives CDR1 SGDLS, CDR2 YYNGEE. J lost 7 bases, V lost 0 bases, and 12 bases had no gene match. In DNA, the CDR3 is TGTGCCAGCAGCGTAGACCCCGTTAGCGGGATCTTAAATGAGCAGTTCTTC. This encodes CASSVDPVSGILNEQFF. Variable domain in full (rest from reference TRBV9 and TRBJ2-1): DSGVTQTPKHLITATGQRVTLRCSPRSGDLSVYWYQQSLDQGLQFLIQYYNGEERAKGNILERFSAQQFPDLHSELNLSSLELGDSALYFCASSVDPVSGILNEQFFGPGTRLTVL.

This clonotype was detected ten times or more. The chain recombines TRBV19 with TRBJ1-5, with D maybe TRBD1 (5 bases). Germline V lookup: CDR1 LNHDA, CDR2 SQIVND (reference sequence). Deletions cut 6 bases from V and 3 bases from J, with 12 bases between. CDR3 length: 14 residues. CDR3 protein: CASSLGTFNQPQHF. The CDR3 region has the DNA TGTGCCAGTAGCCTAGGGACCTTCAATCAGCCCCAGCATTTT.

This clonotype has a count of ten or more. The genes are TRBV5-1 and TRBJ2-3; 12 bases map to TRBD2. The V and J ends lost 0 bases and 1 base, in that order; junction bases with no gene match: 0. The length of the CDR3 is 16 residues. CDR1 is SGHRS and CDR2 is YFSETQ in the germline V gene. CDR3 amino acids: CASSLASGRGTDTQYF. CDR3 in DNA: TGCGCCAGCAGCTTGGCTAGCGGGAGGGGCACAGATACGCAGTATTTT.

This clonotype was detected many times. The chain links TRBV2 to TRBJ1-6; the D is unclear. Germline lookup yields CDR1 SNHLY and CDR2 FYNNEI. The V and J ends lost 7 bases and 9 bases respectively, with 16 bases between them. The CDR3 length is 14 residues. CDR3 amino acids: CASMKDGRGSPLHF. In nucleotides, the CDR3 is TGTGCCAGCATGAAGGACGGACGAGGTTCACCCCTCCACTTT.

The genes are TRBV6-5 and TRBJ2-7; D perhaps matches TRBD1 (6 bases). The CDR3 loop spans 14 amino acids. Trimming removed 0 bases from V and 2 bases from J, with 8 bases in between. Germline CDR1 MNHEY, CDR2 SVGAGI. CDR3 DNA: TGTGCCAGCAGTTACTCACAGGGTACCTACGAGCAGTACTTC. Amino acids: CASSYSQGTYEQYF.

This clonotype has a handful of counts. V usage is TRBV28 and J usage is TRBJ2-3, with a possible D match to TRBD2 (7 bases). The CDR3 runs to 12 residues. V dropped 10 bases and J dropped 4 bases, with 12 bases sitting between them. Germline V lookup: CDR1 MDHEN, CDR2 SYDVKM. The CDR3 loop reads CATNGGPDTQYF. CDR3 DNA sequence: TGTGCCACTAACGGGGGGCCAGATACGCAGTATTTT.

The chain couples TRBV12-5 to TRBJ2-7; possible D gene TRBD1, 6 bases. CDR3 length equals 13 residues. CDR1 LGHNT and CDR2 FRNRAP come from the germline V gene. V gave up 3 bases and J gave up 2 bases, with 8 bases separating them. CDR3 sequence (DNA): TGTGCTAGTGGTTTTGGGGGCCCCTACGAGCAGTACTTC. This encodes CASGFGGPYEQYF.